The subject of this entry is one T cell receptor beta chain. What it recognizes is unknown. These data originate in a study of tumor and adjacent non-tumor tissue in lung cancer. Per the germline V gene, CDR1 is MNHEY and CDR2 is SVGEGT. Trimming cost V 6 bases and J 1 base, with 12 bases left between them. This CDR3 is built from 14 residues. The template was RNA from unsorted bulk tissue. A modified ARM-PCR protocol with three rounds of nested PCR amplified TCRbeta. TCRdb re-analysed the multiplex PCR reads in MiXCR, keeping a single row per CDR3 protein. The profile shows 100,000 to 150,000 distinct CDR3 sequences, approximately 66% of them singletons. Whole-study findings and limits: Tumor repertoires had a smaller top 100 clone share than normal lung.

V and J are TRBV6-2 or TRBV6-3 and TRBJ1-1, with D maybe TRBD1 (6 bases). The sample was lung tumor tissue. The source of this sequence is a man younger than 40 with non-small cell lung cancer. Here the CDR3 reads CASRETGSNTEAFF. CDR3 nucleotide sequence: TGTGCCAGCAGAGAAACAGGGTCGAACACTGAAGCTTTCTTT.